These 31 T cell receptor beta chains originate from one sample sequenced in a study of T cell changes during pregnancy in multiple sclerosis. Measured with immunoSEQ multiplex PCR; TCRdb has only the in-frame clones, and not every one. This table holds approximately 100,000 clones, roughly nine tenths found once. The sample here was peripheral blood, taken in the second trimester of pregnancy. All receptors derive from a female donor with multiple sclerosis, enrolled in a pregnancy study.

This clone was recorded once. The CDR3 coding sequence is TGTGCCAGTAGTCCACAGGGTAGTTCTACTGAAGCTTTCTTT. Translated: CASSPQGSSTEAFF. The chain is built from TRBV19 and TRBJ1-1, with a weak D call TRBD1 (6 bases). CDR1 and CDR2 from the germline V gene are LNHDA and SQIVND (reference sequence). Deletions cut 5 bases from V and 5 bases from J, with 15 bases between. This CDR3 has 14 amino acids.

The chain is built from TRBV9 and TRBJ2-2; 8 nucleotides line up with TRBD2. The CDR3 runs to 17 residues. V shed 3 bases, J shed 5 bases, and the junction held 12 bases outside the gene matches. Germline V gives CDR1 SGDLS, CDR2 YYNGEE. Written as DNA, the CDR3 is TGTGCCAGCAGCGCGGGAGGGTGGCTAGCGGATACCGGGGAGCTGTTTTTT. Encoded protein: CASSAGGWLADTGELFF. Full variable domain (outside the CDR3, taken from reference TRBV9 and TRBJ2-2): DSGVTQTPKHLITATGQRVTLRCSPRSGDLSVYWYQQSLDQGLQFLIQYYNGEERAKGNILERFSAQQFPDLHSELNLSSLELGDSALYFCASSAGGWLADTGELFFGEGSRLTVL.

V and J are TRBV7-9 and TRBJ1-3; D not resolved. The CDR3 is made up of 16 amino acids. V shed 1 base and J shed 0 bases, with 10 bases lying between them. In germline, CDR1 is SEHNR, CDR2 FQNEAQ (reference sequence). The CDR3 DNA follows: TGTGCCAGCAGCTTAGTGACGGGTCTCTCTGGAAACACCATATATTTT. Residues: CASSLVTGLSGNTIYF.

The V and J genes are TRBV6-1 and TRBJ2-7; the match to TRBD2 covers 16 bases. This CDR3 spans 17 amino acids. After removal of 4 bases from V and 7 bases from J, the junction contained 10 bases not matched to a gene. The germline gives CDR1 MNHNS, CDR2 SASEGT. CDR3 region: CASSAETGLAGGGEQYF. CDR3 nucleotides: TGTGCCAGCAGTGCCGAGACGGGACTAGCGGGAGGGGGGGAGCAGTACTTC.

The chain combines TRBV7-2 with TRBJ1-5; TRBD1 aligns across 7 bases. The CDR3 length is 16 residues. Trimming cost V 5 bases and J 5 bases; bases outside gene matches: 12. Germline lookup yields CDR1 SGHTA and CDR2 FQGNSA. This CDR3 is CASSPSGGLSDQPQHF. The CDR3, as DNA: TGTGCCAGCAGCCCGTCAGGGGGATTATCCGATCAGCCCCAGCATTTT. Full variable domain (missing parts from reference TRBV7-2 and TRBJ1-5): GAGVSQSPSNKVTEKGKDVELRCDPISGHTALYWYRQSLGQGLEFLIYFQGNSAPDKSGLPSDRFSAERTGGSVSTLTIQRTQQEDSAVYLCASSPSGGLSDQPQHFGDGTRLSIL.

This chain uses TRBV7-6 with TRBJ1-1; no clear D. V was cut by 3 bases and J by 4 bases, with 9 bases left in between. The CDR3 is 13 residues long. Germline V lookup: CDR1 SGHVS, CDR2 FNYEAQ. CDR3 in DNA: TGTGCCAGCAGCTTGGGCCAGAGCACTGAAGCTTTCTTT. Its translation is CASSLGQSTEAFF.

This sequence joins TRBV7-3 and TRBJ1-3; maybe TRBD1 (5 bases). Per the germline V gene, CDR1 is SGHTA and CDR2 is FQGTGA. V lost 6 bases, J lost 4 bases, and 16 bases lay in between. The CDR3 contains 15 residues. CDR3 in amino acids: CASSQTGGIGNTIYF. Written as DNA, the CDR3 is TGTGCCAGCAGTCAGACCGGGGGGATAGGAAACACCATATATTTT.

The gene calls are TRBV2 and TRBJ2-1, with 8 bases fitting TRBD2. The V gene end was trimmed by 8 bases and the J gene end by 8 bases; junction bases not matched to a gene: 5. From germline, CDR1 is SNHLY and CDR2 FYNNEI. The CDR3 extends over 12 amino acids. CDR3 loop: CASSGGGDEQFF. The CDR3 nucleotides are TGTGCCAGCTCGGGGGGGGGTGATGAGCAGTTCTTC.

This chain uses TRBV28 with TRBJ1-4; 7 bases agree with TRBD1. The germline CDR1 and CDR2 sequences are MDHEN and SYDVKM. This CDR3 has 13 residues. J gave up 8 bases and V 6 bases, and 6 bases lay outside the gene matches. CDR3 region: CASRVQGREKLFF. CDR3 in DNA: TGTGCCAGCAGGGTACAGGGGAGGGAAAAACTGTTTTTT. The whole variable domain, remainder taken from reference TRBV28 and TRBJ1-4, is DVKVTQSSRYLVKRTGEKVFLECVQDMDHENMFWYRQDPGLGLRLIYFSYDVKMKEKGDIPEGYSVSREKKERFSLILESASTNQTSMYLCASRVQGREKLFFGSGTQLSVL.

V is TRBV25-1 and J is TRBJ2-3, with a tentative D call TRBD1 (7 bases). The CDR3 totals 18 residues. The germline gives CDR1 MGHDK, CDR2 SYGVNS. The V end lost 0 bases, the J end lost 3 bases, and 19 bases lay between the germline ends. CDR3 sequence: CASSEYSSGRGRTDTQYF. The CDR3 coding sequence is TGTGCCAGCAGTGAATATAGTAGTGGCAGGGGGAGGACAGATACGCAGTATTTT.

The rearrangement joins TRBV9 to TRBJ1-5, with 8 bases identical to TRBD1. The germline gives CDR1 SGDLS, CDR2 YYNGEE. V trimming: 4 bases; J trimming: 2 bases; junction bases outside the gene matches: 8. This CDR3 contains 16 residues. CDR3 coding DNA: TGTGCCAGCAGCCCAGGGTCAGGGGGCGGCAATCAGCCCCAGCATTTT. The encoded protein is CASSPGSGGGNQPQHF.

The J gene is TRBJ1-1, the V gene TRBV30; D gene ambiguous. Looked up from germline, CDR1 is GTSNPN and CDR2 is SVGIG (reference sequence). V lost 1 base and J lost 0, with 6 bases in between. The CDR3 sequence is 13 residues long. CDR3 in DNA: TGTGCCTGGAGTGGGGCCTTGAACACTGAAGCTTTCTTT. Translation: CAWSGALNTEAFF.

CDR3 in amino acids: CASRGGLSRNTIYF. CDR3 coding DNA: TGCGCCAGCCGAGGGGGACTATCGAGAAACACCATATATTTT. The genes are TRBV4-1 and TRBJ1-3; TRBD1 might be the D (6 bases). The CDR3 runs to 14 residues. Germline CDR1 is MGHRA and CDR2 is YSYEKL. The V end lost 8 bases, the J end lost 5 bases, and 16 bases lay between the germline ends.

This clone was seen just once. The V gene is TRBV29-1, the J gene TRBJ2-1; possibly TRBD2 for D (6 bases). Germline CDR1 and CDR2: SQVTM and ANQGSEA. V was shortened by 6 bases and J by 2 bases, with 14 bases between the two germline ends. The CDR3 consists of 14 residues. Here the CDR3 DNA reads TGCAGCGTAGACCAGTCTAGCGCCTACAATGAGCAGTTCTTC. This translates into CSVDQSSAYNEQFF.

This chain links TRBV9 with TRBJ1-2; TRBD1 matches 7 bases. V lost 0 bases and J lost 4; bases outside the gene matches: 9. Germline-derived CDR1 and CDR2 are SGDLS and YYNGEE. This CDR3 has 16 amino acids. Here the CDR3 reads CASSVDPTGLVYGYTF. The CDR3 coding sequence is TGTGCCAGCAGCGTAGACCCGACAGGGTTAGTCTATGGCTACACCTTC. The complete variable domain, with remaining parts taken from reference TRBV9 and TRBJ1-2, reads DSGVTQTPKHLITATGQRVTLRCSPRSGDLSVYWYQQSLDQGLQFLIQYYNGEERAKGNILERFSAQQFPDLHSELNLSSLELGDSALYFCASSVDPTGLVYGYTFGSGTRLTVV.

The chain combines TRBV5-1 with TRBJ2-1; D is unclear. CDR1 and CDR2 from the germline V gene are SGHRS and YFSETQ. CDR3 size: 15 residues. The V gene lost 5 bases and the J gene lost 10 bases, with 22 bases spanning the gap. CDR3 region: CASRRGFSRPREQFF. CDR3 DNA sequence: TGCGCCAGCAGGCGAGGTTTTTCCCGCCCTCGGGAGCAGTTCTTC. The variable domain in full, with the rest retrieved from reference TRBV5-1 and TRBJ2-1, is KAGVTQTPRYLIKTRGQQVTLSCSPISGHRSVSWYQQTPGQGLQFLFEYFSETQRNKGNFPGRFSGRQFSNSRSEMNVSTLELGDSALYLCASRRGFSRPREQFFGPGTRLTVL.

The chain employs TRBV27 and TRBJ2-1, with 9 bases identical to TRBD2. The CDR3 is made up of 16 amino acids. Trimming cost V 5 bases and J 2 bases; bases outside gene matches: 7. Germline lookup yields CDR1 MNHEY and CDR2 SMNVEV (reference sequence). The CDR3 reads CASSLGLAFAYNEQFF. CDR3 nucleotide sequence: TGTGCCAGCAGTCTGGGACTAGCATTCGCCTACAATGAGCAGTTCTTC.

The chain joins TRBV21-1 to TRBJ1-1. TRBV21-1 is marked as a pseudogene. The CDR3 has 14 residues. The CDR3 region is CASRGRGWGTEAFF. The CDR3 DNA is TGTGCCAGCAGGGGTAGAGGGTGGGGCACTGAAGCTTTCTTT.

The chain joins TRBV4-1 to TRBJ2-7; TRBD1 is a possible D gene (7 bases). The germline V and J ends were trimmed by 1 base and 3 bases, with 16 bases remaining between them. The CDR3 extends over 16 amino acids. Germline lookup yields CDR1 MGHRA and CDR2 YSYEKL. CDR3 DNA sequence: TGCGCCAGCAGCCAAGCGGGAGCAGGGGGGCACTACGAGCAGTACTTC. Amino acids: CASSQAGAGGHYEQYF.

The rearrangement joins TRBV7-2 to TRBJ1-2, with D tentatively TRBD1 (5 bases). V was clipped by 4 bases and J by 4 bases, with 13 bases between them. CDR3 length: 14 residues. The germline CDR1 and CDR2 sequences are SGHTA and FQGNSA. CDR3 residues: CASSSPGGPYGYTF. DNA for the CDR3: TGTGCCAGCAGCTCGCCCGGGGGACCCTATGGCTACACCTTC.

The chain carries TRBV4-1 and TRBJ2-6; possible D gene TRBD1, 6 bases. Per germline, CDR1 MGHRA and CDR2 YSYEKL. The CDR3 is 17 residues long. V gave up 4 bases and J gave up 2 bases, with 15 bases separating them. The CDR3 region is CASSPGRAGAGANVLTF. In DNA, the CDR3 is TGCGCCAGCAGCCCGGGCCGGGCAGGGGCTGGGGCCAACGTCCTGACTTTC.

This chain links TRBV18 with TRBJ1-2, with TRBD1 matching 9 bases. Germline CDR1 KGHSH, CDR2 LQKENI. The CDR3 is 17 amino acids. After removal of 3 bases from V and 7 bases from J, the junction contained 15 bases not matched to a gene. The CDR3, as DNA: TGTGCCAGCTCACCCCTCGGGGATACAGGGGGCACTTTTGGCTACACCTTC. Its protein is CASSPLGDTGGTFGYTF. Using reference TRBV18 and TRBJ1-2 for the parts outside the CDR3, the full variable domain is NAGVMQNPRHLVRRRGQEARLRCSPMKGHSHVYWYRQLPEEGLKFMVYLQKENIIDESGMPKERFSAEFPKEGPSILRIQQVVRGDSAAYFCASSPLGDTGGTFGYTFGSGTRLTVV.

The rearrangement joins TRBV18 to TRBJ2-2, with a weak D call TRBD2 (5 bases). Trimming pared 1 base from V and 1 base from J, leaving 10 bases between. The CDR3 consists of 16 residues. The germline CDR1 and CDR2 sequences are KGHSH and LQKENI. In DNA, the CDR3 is TGTGCCAGCTCACCACGGGAGACTCAGAACACCGGGGAGCTGTTTTTT. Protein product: CASSPRETQNTGELFF.

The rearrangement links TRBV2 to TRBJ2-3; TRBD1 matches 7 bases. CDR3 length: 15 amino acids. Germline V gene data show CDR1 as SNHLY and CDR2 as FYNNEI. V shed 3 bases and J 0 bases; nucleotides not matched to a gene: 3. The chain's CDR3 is CASSETGPSTDTQYF. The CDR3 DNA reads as TGTGCCAGCAGTGAGACAGGGCCTAGCACAGATACGCAGTATTTT.

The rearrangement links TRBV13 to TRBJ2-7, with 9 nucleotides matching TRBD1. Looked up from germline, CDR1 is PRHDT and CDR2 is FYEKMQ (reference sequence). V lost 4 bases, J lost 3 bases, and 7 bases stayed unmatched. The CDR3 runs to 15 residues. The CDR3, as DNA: TGTGCCAGCAGCTCCCCGGGACAGGGAATCTACGAGCAGTACTTC. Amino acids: CASSSPGQGIYEQYF.

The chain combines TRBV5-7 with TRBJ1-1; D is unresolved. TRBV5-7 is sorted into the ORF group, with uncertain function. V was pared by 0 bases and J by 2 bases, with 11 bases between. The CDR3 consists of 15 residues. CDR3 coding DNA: TGTGCCAGCAGCTTGGATCGGGGAAGCAACACTGAAGCTTTCTTT. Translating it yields CASSLDRGSNTEAFF.

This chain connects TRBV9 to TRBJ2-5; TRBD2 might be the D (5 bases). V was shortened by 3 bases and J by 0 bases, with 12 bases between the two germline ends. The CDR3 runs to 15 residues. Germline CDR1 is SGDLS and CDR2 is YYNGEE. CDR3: CASSGRAGHQETQYF. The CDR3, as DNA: TGTGCCAGCAGCGGGCGTGCGGGCCACCAAGAGACCCAGTACTTC. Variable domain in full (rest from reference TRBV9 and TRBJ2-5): DSGVTQTPKHLITATGQRVTLRCSPRSGDLSVYWYQQSLDQGLQFLIQYYNGEERAKGNILERFSAQQFPDLHSELNLSSLELGDSALYFCASSGRAGHQETQYFGPGTRLLVL.

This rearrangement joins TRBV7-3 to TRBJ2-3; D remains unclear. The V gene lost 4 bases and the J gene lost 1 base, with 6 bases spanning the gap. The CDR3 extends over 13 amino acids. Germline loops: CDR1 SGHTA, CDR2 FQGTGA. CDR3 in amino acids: CASSSQGTDTQYF. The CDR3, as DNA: TGTGCCAGCAGCTCCCAGGGCACAGATACGCAGTATTTT. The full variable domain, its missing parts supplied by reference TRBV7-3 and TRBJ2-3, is GAGVSQTPSNKVTEKGKYVELRCDPISGHTALYWYRQSLGQGPEFLIYFQGTGAADDSGLPNDRFFAVRPEGSVSTLKIQRTERGDSAVYLCASSSQGTDTQYFGPGTRLTVL.

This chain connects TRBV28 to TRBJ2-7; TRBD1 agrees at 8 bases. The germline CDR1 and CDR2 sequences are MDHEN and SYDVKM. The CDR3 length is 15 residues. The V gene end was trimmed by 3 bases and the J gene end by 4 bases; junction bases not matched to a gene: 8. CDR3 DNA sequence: TGTGCCAGCAGTTTTGGGGGGACAGGTAGTTACGAGCAGTACTTC. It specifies CASSFGGTGSYEQYF.

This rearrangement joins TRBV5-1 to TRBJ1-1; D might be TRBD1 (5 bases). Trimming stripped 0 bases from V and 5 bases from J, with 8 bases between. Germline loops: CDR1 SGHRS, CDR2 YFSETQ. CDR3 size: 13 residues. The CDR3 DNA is TGCGCCAGCAGCTTGGGGGGCAGTACTGAAGCTTTCTTT. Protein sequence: CASSLGGSTEAFF.

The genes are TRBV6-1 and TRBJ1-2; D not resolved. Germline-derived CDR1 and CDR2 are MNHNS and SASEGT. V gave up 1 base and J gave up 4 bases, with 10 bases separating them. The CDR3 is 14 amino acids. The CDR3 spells CASSEGSRFYGYTF. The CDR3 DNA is TGTGCCAGCAGTGAAGGTTCCAGGTTCTATGGCTACACCTTC.